The clone carrying this T cell receptor beta chain was recorded many times. Its specificity is not known. Deletions cut 4 bases from V and 7 bases from J, with 14 bases between. The CDR3 covers 13 residues. CDR1 SQVTM and CDR2 ANQGSEA come from the germline V gene. This specimen belongs to a study of CD8 T cells in ankylosing spondylitis. Study-wide points: CD8+ disease-linked clones were present at relatively low frequencies in blood. Some of the motif variants had earlier been found in reactive arthritis patients' fluid and blood.

Each CDR3 protein gets one entry after TCRdb re-called the 5' RACE reads with MiXCR. The sample lists 250,000 or so distinct CDR3 sequences; 24% were seen once. Sequenced: blood, either unsorted or a sorted T cell fraction (not recorded which). The receptor was isolated from a male donor with ankylosing spondylitis or in good health (not recorded which). V is TRBV29-1 and J is TRBJ2-1, with D possibly TRBD2 on 6 matching bases. This chain's CDR3 is CSVVSGGRNEQFF. The DNA of the CDR3 is TGCAGCGTTGTTTCCGGGGGACGAAATGAGCAGTTCTTC.